The present TCR beta chain was sequenced within a study of cytomegalovirus exposure and HLA in healthy donors. Looking at the study overall: Most donors, roughly 82% of a few hundred genotyped, fell in the Caucasian-associated ancestry cluster. Notes on the study in general: Segments of the TCR beta V type were, in most cases, productive about 90% or about 30% of the time in an earlier analysis. Among TCR sequences, most were rare, though some public TCRs appeared in many donors.

J was trimmed by 2 bases and V by 4 bases; bases with no gene match: 11. The CDR3 loop spans 16 amino acids. CDR1 and CDR2 from the germline V gene are SGHTS and YDEGEE. Both 60 Vbeta primers and 13 Jbeta primers went into the PCR. Assay used: immunoSEQ multiplex PCR; TCRdb lists only in-frame clones, some missing. The sample lists about 110,000 clones, 73% occurring once. Points on this clone: What it binds is not known.

The rearrangement joins TRBV5-8 to TRBJ2-7, with TRBD2 identical over 8 bases. The specimen was PBMCs. This clonotype was obtained from a man aged 40-49 years in good health and CMV-seronegative. CDR3 in amino acids: CASSERPGGVAYEQYF. In DNA form, the CDR3 reads TGTGCCAGCAGCGAACGACCCGGGGGGGTCGCCTACGAGCAGTACTTC.